Listed here are 27 T cell receptor beta chains from one sample, sequenced in a study of shared clonotypes between healthy human individuals. The repertoire was sequenced with immunoSEQ multiplex PCR; TCRdb's copy has only in-frame clones and lacks some. Altogether over a million clones are present, 96% being singletons, with the ten largest covering approximately 1.2%. Sequencing used naive CD4+ T cells sorted from blood. The subset: CD45RA+ positively selected. The receptors here all came from a man aged 25 to 40 in good health.

This clone showed up just once. The chain is built from TRBV5-1 and TRBJ2-5; 10 bases align to TRBD2. The V gene end was trimmed by 2 bases and the J gene end by 0 bases; junction bases not matched to a gene: 4. Germline lookup yields CDR1 SGHRS and CDR2 YFSETQ. The CDR3 sequence is 16 residues long. The CDR3 here is CASSFGLADYQETQYF. For the CDR3, the DNA is TGCGCCAGCAGCTTTGGACTAGCGGATTACCAAGAGACCCAGTACTTC.

This chain's CDR3 is CASRRGQGEKMGTGELFF. DNA of the CDR3: TGCGCCAGCAGGAGGGGACAGGGGGAGAAAATGGGCACCGGGGAGCTGTTTTTT. The rearrangement joins TRBV5-1 to TRBJ2-2; 11 bases fit TRBD1. The germline gives CDR1 SGHRS, CDR2 YFSETQ. The CDR3 consists of 18 residues. V lost 5 bases to trimming and J lost 4 bases; unmatched junction nucleotides: 13.

This chain uses TRBV4-3 with TRBJ2-7; maybe TRBD2 (6 bases). Germline V gene sequence: CDR1 LGHNA, CDR2 YSLEER. The CDR3 totals 13 residues. V was shortened by 0 bases and J by 6 bases, with 9 bases between the two germline ends. The CDR3 bases are TGCGCCAGCAGCCAAGAAGGAGGGTCCGAGCAGTACTTC. This translates into CASSQEGGSEQYF.

This rearrangement joins TRBV5-1 to TRBJ1-4; 7 bases line up with TRBD1. J was trimmed by 8 bases and V by 5 bases; bases with no gene match: 6. CDR1 and CDR2 (germline): SGHRS, YFSETQ. CDR3 length: 13 residues. CDR3 sequence (DNA): TGCGCCAGCAGATCGACAGGGATAGAAAAACTGTTTTTT. It specifies CASRSTGIEKLFF.

V gene TRBV10-3 combines with J gene TRBJ2-3, with D possibly TRBD2 on 6 matching bases. The length of the CDR3 is 14 residues. V gave up 6 bases and J gave up 3 bases, with 13 bases separating them. CDR1 is ENHRY and CDR2 is SYGVKD in the germline V gene. CDR3 region: CAIREPGVTDTQYF. CDR3 nucleotide sequence: TGTGCCATCAGGGAGCCGGGAGTGACAGATACGCAGTATTTT.

Points on this clone: A read error may produce the germline difference seen at one junction end. V gene TRBV28 combines with J gene TRBJ1-1; TRBD1 aligns across 10 bases. The CDR3 spans 15 residues. Germline CDR1 and CDR2: MDHEN and SYDVKM. The CDR3 reads CASSLWTGGYTEAFF. The CDR3 nucleotides are TGTGCCAGCAGTCTATGGACAGGGGGTTACACTGAAGCTTTCTTT. Looking up the rest from reference TRBV28 and TRBJ1-1 gives the full variable domain: DVKVTQSSRYLVKRTGEKVFLECVQDMDHENMFWYRQDPGLGLRLIYFSYDVKMKEKGDIPEGYSVSREKKERFSLILESASTNQTSMYLCASSLWTGGYTEAFFGQGTRLTVV.

The V and J genes are TRBV6-4 and TRBJ1-1; 7 bases are a match to TRBD1. Germline loops: CDR1 MRHNA, CDR2 SNTAGT. The CDR3 loop spans 13 amino acids. Trimming removed 4 bases from V and 12 bases from J; junction bases left unmatched: 11. The CDR3 sequence is CASSGDSGYRTFF. The CDR3 bases are TGTGCCAGCAGTGGGGACAGCGGTTATCGGACTTTCTTT.

The J gene is TRBJ2-7, the V gene TRBV5-5, with 8 bases fitting TRBD1. Germline V gene lookup returns CDR1 SGHKS and CDR2 YYEKEE (reference sequence). The trim removed 3 bases at V and 4 bases at J, leaving 6 bases unmatched. The CDR3 has 14 amino acids. The CDR3 loop reads CASSSRTGTYEQYF. CDR3 nucleotides: TGTGCCAGCAGCTCCCGGACAGGGACTTACGAGCAGTACTTC.

With regard to this clone: Other DNA sequences within the sample encode an identical CDR3. The rearrangement joins TRBV5-4 to TRBJ2-5, with 8 bases aligning to TRBD1. The V gene end was trimmed by 4 bases and the J gene end by 5 bases; junction bases not matched to a gene: 4. This CDR3 is 13 amino acids long. CDR1 SGHNT and CDR2 YYREEE come from the germline V gene (reference sequence). CDR3 nucleotide sequence: TGTGCCAGCAGCCTGGACAGGGACGAGACCCAGTACTTC. Its protein product is CASSLDRDETQYF.

The V gene is TRBV19, the J gene TRBJ2-3; D remains unclear. Germline V gene data show CDR1 as LNHDA and CDR2 as SQIVND (reference sequence). CDR3 length: 14 residues. V lost 6 bases and J lost 2, with 12 bases in between. CDR3 nucleotide sequence: TGTGCCAGTAGAGGAAGTTACTACACAGATACGCAGTATTTT. It yields the protein CASRGSYYTDTQYF.

V usage is TRBV6-1 and J usage is TRBJ1-4; D is perhaps TRBD1 (5 bases). Germline loops: CDR1 MNHNS, CDR2 SASEGT. This CDR3 comprises 14 residues. Trimming pared 3 bases from V and 8 bases from J, leaving 13 bases between. The CDR3 sequence: CASSDEGIWEKLFF. The CDR3, as DNA: TGTGCCAGCAGTGATGAGGGGATTTGGGAAAAACTGTTTTTT.

The chain is built from TRBV5-4 and TRBJ2-7, with 14 positions matching TRBD2. CDR3 length equals 14 residues. The germline V gene has CDR1 SGHNT and CDR2 YYREEE (reference sequence). Trimming cost V 3 bases and J 6 bases; bases outside gene matches: 2. The CDR3 spells CASSWGLAGAEQYF. In DNA form, the CDR3 reads TGTGCCAGCAGCTGGGGACTAGCGGGAGCCGAGCAGTACTTC.

The chain combines TRBV11-2 with TRBJ1-2; 9 bases fit TRBD1. The V gene's germline CDR1 is SGHAT and CDR2 FQNNGV. CDR3 length: 18 residues. Germline trimming cut 4 bases from V and 4 bases from J; bases unmatched to any gene: 16. The CDR3 bases are TGTGCCAGCAGCTCCTTACGGTCGGGGACAGGGTTTCGCTATGGCTACACCTTC. Protein: CASSSLRSGTGFRYGYTF.

This clone was recorded only once. The V call is TRBV5-4, the J call TRBJ2-3; 11 bases match TRBD2. V was clipped by 4 bases and J by 4 bases; unmatched bases: 8. The CDR3 loop spans 16 amino acids. CDR1 and CDR2 from the germline V gene are SGHNT and YYREEE (reference sequence). The CDR3 sequence: CASSPRLAGTADTQYF. The CDR3 bases are TGTGCCAGCAGCCCCAGACTAGCGGGGACCGCAGATACGCAGTATTTT. Based on the CDR3 plus reference TRBV5-4 and TRBJ2-3, the full variable domain is ETGVTQSPTHLIKTRGQQVTLRCSSQSGHNTVSWYQQALGQGPQFIFQYYREEENGRGNFPPRFSGLQFPNYSSELNVNALELDDSALYLCASSPRLAGTADTQYFGPGTRLTVL.

V gene TRBV5-1 combines with J gene TRBJ1-5; 8 nucleotides line up with TRBD1. The CDR3 sequence is 14 residues long. The V and J ends lost 4 bases and 3 bases, in that order; junction bases with no gene match: 3. Germline V gene lookup returns CDR1 SGHRS and CDR2 YFSETQ. CDR3 sequence (DNA): TGCGCCAGCAGCGAGACAGGGGACAATCAGCCCCAGCATTTT. This codes for CASSETGDNQPQHF. Based on the CDR3 plus reference TRBV5-1 and TRBJ1-5, the full variable domain is KAGVTQTPRYLIKTRGQQVTLSCSPISGHRSVSWYQQTPGQGLQFLFEYFSETQRNKGNFPGRFSGRQFSNSRSEMNVSTLELGDSALYLCASSETGDNQPQHFGDGTRLSIL.

Concerning this clone: Distinct nucleotide sequences in the sample also encode this CDR3. The rearrangement joins TRBV18 to TRBJ2-2; D gene uncertain. This CDR3 is built from 12 residues. V gave up 3 bases and J gave up 4 bases, with 3 bases separating them. Germline CDR1 KGHSH, CDR2 LQKENI. This CDR3 is CASSPVTGELFF. The CDR3, as DNA: TGTGCCAGCTCACCGGTCACCGGGGAGCTGTTTTTT.

The chain combines TRBV9 with TRBJ2-7, with no clear D. CDR3 length: 15 residues. In germline, CDR1 is SGDLS, CDR2 YYNGEE. Trimming left V 0 bases short and J 4 bases short, with 14 bases between. The CDR3 reads CASSVDSAPIYEQYF. The CDR3 DNA reads as TGTGCCAGCAGCGTAGATTCCGCCCCGATTTACGAGCAGTACTTC.

The chain employs TRBV6-8 and TRBJ1-5, with a possible D match to TRBD1 (6 bases). Germline-derived CDR1 and CDR2 are MNHGY and SAAAGT. V was shortened by 3 bases and J by 3 bases, with 18 bases between the two germline ends. The CDR3 has 17 amino acids. CDR3 residues: CASSYGGPRTHNQPQHF. The DNA of the CDR3 is TGTGCCAGCAGTTATGGGGGGCCCAGGACTCACAATCAGCCCCAGCATTTT.

The chain has TRBV6-5 and TRBJ1-1, with D hard to call. The CDR3 loop spans 14 amino acids. Germline CDR1 reads MNHEY; CDR2 reads SVGAGI. Deletions cut 6 bases from V and 4 bases from J, with 15 bases between. The CDR3 DNA follows: TGTGCCAGCAGCTCACTTACCGGTAGCACTGAAGCTTTCTTT. This encodes CASSSLTGSTEAFF.

V is TRBV6-5 and J is TRBJ1-1; 8 bases line up with TRBD1. The CDR3 has 14 amino acids. The germline CDR1 and CDR2 sequences are MNHEY and SVGAGI. After removal of 5 bases from V and 6 bases from J, the junction contained 8 bases not matched to a gene. CDR3 loop: CASSLRQGSAEAFF. CDR3 nucleotide sequence: TGTGCCAGCAGTCTTAGACAGGGGAGCGCTGAAGCTTTCTTT.

This chain connects TRBV9 to TRBJ2-7, with 14 bases lining up with TRBD2. Germline CDR1 SGDLS, CDR2 YYNGEE. Trimming at V came to 4 bases and at J to 6 bases, leaving 6 bases not matched to a gene. The CDR3 is 15 residues long. DNA of the CDR3: TGTGCCAGCAGCAGGGGACTAGCGGGAGCGTCCGAGCAGTACTTC. As protein: CASSRGLAGASEQYF. The full variable domain, rest sourced from reference TRBV9 and TRBJ2-7, is DSGVTQTPKHLITATGQRVTLRCSPRSGDLSVYWYQQSLDQGLQFLIQYYNGEERAKGNILERFSAQQFPDLHSELNLSSLELGDSALYFCASSRGLAGASEQYFGPGTRLTVT.

V and J are TRBV5-1 and TRBJ2-1, with D possibly TRBD2 on 5 matching bases. Germline CDR1 is SGHRS and CDR2 is YFSETQ. The CDR3 sequence is 15 residues long. Trimming left V 0 bases short and J 3 bases short, with 10 bases between. The CDR3 sequence: CASSLDPGDYNEQFF. CDR3 in DNA: TGCGCCAGCAGCTTGGACCCCGGGGACTACAATGAGCAGTTCTTC.

V gene TRBV5-4 combines with J gene TRBJ1-2; D gene unclear. This CDR3 has 12 residues. In germline, CDR1 is SGHNT, CDR2 YYREEE (reference sequence). V was pared by 2 bases and J by 4 bases, with 6 bases between. In DNA form, the CDR3 reads TGTGCCAGCAGCTTCCCTCCCTATGGCTACACCTTC. The encoded protein is CASSFPPYGYTF. Variable domain in full (rest from reference TRBV5-4 and TRBJ1-2): ETGVTQSPTHLIKTRGQQVTLRCSSQSGHNTVSWYQQALGQGPQFIFQYYREEENGRGNFPPRFSGLQFPNYSSELNVNALELDDSALYLCASSFPPYGYTFGSGTRLTVV.

As regards this clone: The sample contains more than one DNA sequence encoding this CDR3. The genes are TRBV5-4 and TRBJ2-6; no clear D. The CDR3 is made up of 15 amino acids. Germline V gene data show CDR1 as SGHNT and CDR2 as YYREEE (reference sequence). V shed 2 bases and J shed 1 base, with 7 bases lying between them. CDR3 sequence (DNA): TGTGCCAGCAGCTTAGTAGGGTCTGGGGCCAACGTCCTGACTTTC. Its translation is CASSLVGSGANVLTF.

The chain uses TRBV2 and TRBJ1-5, with a possible D match to TRBD1 (5 bases). The CDR3 has 14 residues. Germline CDR1 reads SNHLY; CDR2 reads FYNNEI. V lost 6 bases and J lost 4, with 13 bases in between. CDR3 DNA sequence: TGTGCCAGCAGCCTCAGGGCCGTAAATCAGCCCCAGCATTTT. This sequence encodes CASSLRAVNQPQHF.

The count of this clone is one. V gene TRBV7-8 combines with J gene TRBJ1-1, with D tentatively TRBD1 (6 bases). The CDR3 is 18 amino acids. From germline, CDR1 is SGHVS and CDR2 FQNEAQ. Deletions cut 3 bases from V and 6 bases from J, with 26 bases between. Here the CDR3 DNA reads TGTGCCAGCAGCTTCATTAAAGGGCGCGGCAGGGGAGGATCTGAAGCTTTCTTT. This codes for CASSFIKGRGRGGSEAFF. The full variable domain, its missing parts supplied by reference TRBV7-8 and TRBJ1-1, is GAGVSQSPRYKVAKRGQDVALRCDPISGHVSLFWYQQALGQGPEFLTYFQNEAQLDKSGLPSDRFFAERPEGSVSTLKIQRTQQEDSAVYLCASSFIKGRGRGGSEAFFGQGTRLTVV.

The V and J genes are TRBV5-6 and TRBJ2-5; 7 bases map to TRBD1. Germline lookup yields CDR1 SGHDT and CDR2 YYEEEE. The CDR3 runs to 15 residues. Trimming cost V 3 bases and J 5 bases; bases outside gene matches: 10. CDR3 sequence: CASSSRQGGGETQYF. The CDR3 DNA is TGTGCCAGCAGCTCACGACAGGGTGGCGGGGAGACCCAGTACTTC.